This TCR beta chain emerged from a study of T cells in Graves' hyperthyroidism and ophthalmopathy. General study results and limits: Ophthalmopathy was distinguished from stable hyperthyroidism by 13 V-J signatures.

Germline-derived CDR1 and CDR2 are LNHNV and YYDKDF (reference sequence). V lost 0 bases to trimming and J lost 6 bases, with 12 bases between them. This CDR3 region has 15 residues. Amplified TCR beta CDR3 regions came from RNA transcripts. First-round RT-PCR of the TCR CDR3 relied on the HTBI primer set. In TCRdb, the multiplex PCR reads were re-called with MiXCR into one record per CDR3 protein. The table has over 150,000 distinct CDR3 sequences, approximately 16% seen once. This sample holds PBMCs from approximately 10 ml fresh peripheral blood. This clonotype was seen many times. Its cognate antigen is unknown.

The sample was blood. The gene calls are TRBV15 and TRBJ1-5; D possibly corresponds to TRBD1 (5 bases). The sequence came from a woman in her fifties or sixties with Graves' hyperthyroidism. The CDR3 spells CATSRDPTGRQPQHF. CDR3 nucleotide sequence: TGTGCCACCAGCAGAGATCCAACAGGACGTCAGCCCCAGCATTTT. The variable domain in full, completed from reference TRBV15 and TRBJ1-5, reads DAMVIQNPRYQVTQFGKPVTLSCSQTLNHNVMYWYQQKSSQAPKLLFHYYDKDFNNEADTPDNFQSRRPNTSFCFLDIRSPGLGDTAMYLCATSRDPTGRQPQHFGDGTRLSIL.